This T cell receptor (beta chain) was captured in a study of T cells in women clearing cervical HPV infection. Study context: Case blood drawn at lesion detection; control blood after infection cleared. Only a few women had HLA typing results available.

All donors had a single incident cervical HPV16 infection, not prevalent. TCR beta CDR3 amplified by multiplex PCR from approximately 1,200 ng genomic DNA. The method was immunoSEQ multiplex PCR; TCRdb's version includes in-frame clones alone and lacks a portion of them. This sample carries approximately 16,000 clones, with approximately 10% going to the ten biggest clones. As for this clone: The CDR3 end falls 3 residues outside the read, so it is completed with the germline J gene.

Between the trimmed V and J ends, which lost 5 bases and 7 bases, there was a span of 15 bases. CDR3 size: 15 residues. Per the germline V gene, CDR1 is SGHAT and CDR2 is FQNNGV. The sequence was collected from a woman aged 18 to 75 with a cervical HPV16 infection that either progressed to CIN3+ or cleared (not recorded which). V gene TRBV11-2 combines with J gene TRBJ1-6, with D perhaps matching TRBD1 (5 bases). The specimen sequenced was blood buffy coat. The sequenced part of the CDR3 DNA is TGTGCCAGCAGCACCTCAGGGATGGGCAATTCACCC. Encoded protein: CASSTSGMGNSP. The whole CDR3 is CASSTSGMGNSPLHF.